The 17 T cell receptor beta chains below were found in one sample sequenced in a study of blood T cell repertoires in COVID-19 (dated by TCRdb to the early 2020s). Library preparation used the immunoSEQ multiplex PCR assay. As stored in TCRdb, this immuneACCESS dataset retains in-frame rearrangements with V and J assigned. A fraction of the clones does not appear; measured against another copy, unresolved V genes explain less than half of the discrepancy, and the remainder lacks a known reason. For this sample the table gives some 280,000 clones, of which just under 85% were detected only once. Around 3.7% of the sample goes to the ten largest clones. The sequenced sample was peripheral blood. Receptor source: a woman between 50 and 59 years old with active or convalescent COVID-19.

This clone was found a few times. The V and J genes are TRBV5-1 and TRBJ2-7; D gene unclear. This CDR3 has 12 residues. CDR1 and CDR2 from the germline V gene are SGHRS and YFSETQ. The ends were cut back, 4 bases at V and 2 bases at J, with 7 bases in the middle. The CDR3 DNA reads TGCGCCAGCAGCGAACTAACCTACGAGCAGTACTTC. Translating it yields CASSELTYEQYF.

CDR3 sequence: CAGQAATNEKLFF. The CDR3 nucleotides are TGTGCCGGACAGGCTGCAACTAATGAAAAACTGTTTTTT. The V gene is TRBV6-5, the J gene TRBJ1-4; 7 nucleotides line up with TRBD1. V lost 11 bases, J lost 0 bases, and 3 bases stayed unmatched. CDR1 is MNHEY and CDR2 is SVGAGI in the germline V gene. This CDR3 is 13 amino acids long.

In DNA, the CDR3 is TGTGCCAGCAGTGAGCAGGGGACCCTCTACGAGCAGTACTTC. It encodes CASSEQGTLYEQYF. The V call is TRBV2, the J call TRBJ2-7; possible D gene TRBD1, 6 bases. The ends were cut back, 3 bases at V and 3 bases at J, with 12 bases in the middle. There are 14 residues in the CDR3. From germline, CDR1 is SNHLY and CDR2 FYNNEI.

The chain recombines TRBV19 with TRBJ2-2, with D uncertain. Trimming stripped 3 bases from V and 5 bases from J, with 10 bases between. The CDR3 is 14 residues long. Germline assignment: CDR1 LNHDA and CDR2 SQIVND (reference sequence). The DNA of the CDR3 is TGTGCCAGTAGTATTGGGCAAATTACCGGGGAGCTGTTTTTT. Translated, it gives CASSIGQITGELFF.

J is TRBJ2-2 and V is TRBV19; 11 bases align to TRBD1. The CDR3 spans 15 residues. Germline V lookup: CDR1 LNHDA, CDR2 SQIVND (reference sequence). V lost 6 bases, J lost 5 bases, and 5 bases stayed unmatched. The CDR3 bases are TGTGCCAGTAGCCGCGGGACAGGGGGAACCGGGGAGCTGTTTTTT. This gives the protein CASSRGTGGTGELFF.

The gene calls are TRBV5-1 and TRBJ1-1; TRBD1 aligns across 8 bases. Trimming at V came to 0 bases and at J to 4 bases, leaving 5 bases not matched to a gene. In germline, CDR1 is SGHRS, CDR2 YFSETQ. The CDR3 has 15 amino acids. This CDR3 reads CASSLAQGASTEAFF. The CDR3 bases are TGCGCCAGCAGCTTGGCGCAGGGGGCGAGCACTGAAGCTTTCTTT.

The CDR3 loop reads CASSPRDMGLTGSEAFF. Here the CDR3 DNA reads TGCGCCAGCAGCCCACGGGACATGGGGCTTACCGGCTCTGAAGCTTTCTTT. The rearrangement links TRBV5-1 to TRBJ1-1; perhaps TRBD1 as D (6 bases). The CDR3 spans 17 residues. The germline gives CDR1 SGHRS, CDR2 YFSETQ. Trimming cost V 4 bases and J 6 bases, with 25 bases left between them. The whole variable domain, remainder taken from reference TRBV5-1 and TRBJ1-1, is KAGVTQTPRYLIKTRGQQVTLSCSPISGHRSVSWYQQTPGQGLQFLFEYFSETQRNKGNFPGRFSGRQFSNSRSEMNVSTLELGDSALYLCASSPRDMGLTGSEAFFGQGTRLTVV.

The J gene is TRBJ2-1, the V gene TRBV27; tentatively, D is TRBD2 (6 bases). Germline V gene sequence: CDR1 MNHEY, CDR2 SMNVEV (reference sequence). Trimming took off 8 bases at V and 6 bases at J, with 14 bases between the two ends. The CDR3 totals 13 residues. The CDR3 loop reads CASWRAGRNEQFF. The CDR3 region has the DNA TGTGCCAGCTGGAGGGCGGGCCGCAATGAGCAGTTCTTC.

The chain carries TRBV19 and TRBJ1-4; 7 bases agree with TRBD1. The trim removed 5 bases at V and 7 bases at J, leaving 7 bases unmatched. Per germline, CDR1 LNHDA and CDR2 SQIVND (reference sequence). The CDR3 is 14 amino acids. Here the CDR3 DNA reads TGTGCCAGTAGTCTTCGACAGGGAGTTGAAAAACTGTTTTTT. Encoded protein: CASSLRQGVEKLFF.

The V and J genes are TRBV3-1 (or the pseudogene TRBV3-2) and TRBJ1-2; 8 nucleotides align to TRBD1. CDR3 length equals 13 residues. Germline assignment: CDR1 LGHDT and CDR2 YNNKEL (reference sequence). With 4 bases clipped from V and 7 bases from J, the junction kept 5 bases outside the gene matches. In DNA form, the CDR3 reads TGTGCCAGCAGCCTCTGGACAGGGAGTGGCTACACCTTC. Residues: CASSLWTGSGYTF.

This clone appeared a few times. This sequence joins TRBV7-3 and TRBJ2-1, with 12 bases lining up with TRBD2. This CDR3 spans 16 amino acids. V dropped 4 bases and J dropped 7; count of bases not matched to a gene: 8. Germline assignment: CDR1 SGHTA and CDR2 FQGTGA. Here the CDR3 DNA reads TGTGCCAGCAGCTCTCTAGCGGGAGGGCCGGGGAATGAGCAGTTCTTC. Its protein product is CASSSLAGGPGNEQFF.

CDR3 protein: CASSFVRAFSNQPQHF. In DNA, the CDR3 is TGTGCCAGCAGTTTCGTCAGGGCCTTTAGCAATCAGCCCCAGCATTTT. V and J are TRBV28 and TRBJ1-5; D perhaps matches TRBD1 (5 bases). This CDR3 spans 16 amino acids. CDR1 and CDR2 from the germline V gene are MDHEN and SYDVKM. V lost 3 bases and J lost 0, with 12 bases in between. Filled out from reference TRBV28 and TRBJ1-5, the complete variable domain reads DVKVTQSSRYLVKRTGEKVFLECVQDMDHENMFWYRQDPGLGLRLIYFSYDVKMKEKGDIPEGYSVSREKKERFSLILESASTNQTSMYLCASSFVRAFSNQPQHFGDGTRLSIL.

The chain uses TRBV2 and TRBJ2-7; D is unresolved. This CDR3 comprises 11 residues. V gave up 3 bases and J gave up 6 bases, with 6 bases separating them. Germline loops: CDR1 SNHLY, CDR2 FYNNEI. CDR3 sequence (DNA): TGTGCCAGCAGTGATTCCGGCGAGCAGTACTTC. Encoded protein: CASSDSGEQYF.

The chain couples TRBV3-1 (or the pseudogene TRBV3-2) to TRBJ2-5, with a weak D call TRBD2 (5 bases). The V end was cut by 4 bases, the J end by 5 bases, with 14 bases between. CDR1 is LGHDT and CDR2 is YNNKEL in the germline V gene (reference sequence). The CDR3 contains 14 residues. CDR3 protein: CASSRGGRRETQYF. CDR3 sequence (DNA): TGTGCCAGCAGCCGAGGCGGGCGGAGGGAGACCCAGTACTTC.

This clone has more than one count but fewer than ten. V and J are TRBV6-5 and TRBJ2-3, with 10 bases matching TRBD2. V shed 4 bases and J 4 bases; nucleotides not matched to a gene: 8. The CDR3 consists of 16 residues. Germline lookup yields CDR1 MNHEY and CDR2 SVGAGI. The CDR3 nucleotides are TGTGCCAGCAGTTCTCCTAGCGGGAGAATACCAGATACGCAGTATTTT. It specifies CASSSPSGRIPDTQYF.

The rearrangement links TRBV28 to TRBJ1-2; 7 bases are a match to TRBD1. Germline assignment: CDR1 MDHEN and CDR2 SYDVKM. V was pared by 6 bases and J by 4 bases, with 8 bases of the junction left unmatched. The CDR3 is 14 amino acids. CDR3 sequence reads: CASRHTGTAYGYTF. The DNA of the CDR3 is TGTGCCAGCAGACACACAGGGACAGCCTATGGCTACACCTTC.

CDR3 DNA sequence: TGTGCCAGCAGCCCCGGGGAGGTAGCGGGCCTCTCCTACGAGCAGTACTTC. Translation gives CASSPGEVAGLSYEQYF. The chain recombines TRBV7-9 with TRBJ2-7; TRBD2 agrees at 7 bases. From germline, CDR1 is SEHNR and CDR2 FQNEAQ (reference sequence). V was pared by 5 bases and J by 0 bases, with 13 bases of the junction left unmatched. The CDR3 totals 17 residues.